This T cell receptor beta chain comes out of a study of beta chain features in type 1 diabetes listed by TCRdb under 2018. About the full investigation: No differences in mean age, gender distribution, total cell number or subset yield were found between patients and healthy donors. In the study, TCRB repertoires of sorted circulating CD4+ T cell subsets from recently diagnosed type 1 diabetes patients were compared with those of matched healthy donors. A total of roughly 100 million sorted cells were examined across all samples, and RNA yield correlated strongly with the number of cells per subset. Whereas all 30 or so donors provided naive and central memory subsets, regulatory and stem cell-like memory subsets were isolated from just 8 patients and about 8 healthy donors. The investigation overall reported the following: Because cDNA rather than genomic DNA was sequenced, highly expressing activated cells could have been over-represented, although no difference in activation and CD3 levels was found between groups. Type 1 diabetes patients showed a moderate but significant shortening of TCRB CDR3 length in all four CD4+ subsets. Patients with type 1 diabetes made fewer insertions and deleted more nucleotides at VDJ recombination sites, implying thymic rearrangement abnormalities. Only small numbers of individuals were included in the HLA sub-analyses, which left unresolved whether HLA type had any influence on TCRB rearrangement. Naive, central memory and regulatory TCRB repertoires appeared to be more alike among patients than among healthy donors. PCR might favor shorter templates, but patient and control samples were amplified and corrected together, so any skew would affect both groups equally.

Points on this clone: Its antigen remains undetermined. There are no base qualities to consult, and no much larger clone falls within one base.

The junction carries 15 bases between V and J, which are trimmed by 4 bases and 3 bases respectively. Counted from cysteine to phenylalanine, this CDR3 has 15 amino acids. The kept DNA is CDR3 alone, 45 bases in frame from the first base. CDR1 and CDR2 were assigned from the germline V gene as SGHRS and YFSETQ. From each donor, a single peripheral blood sample of roughly 0.11 L on average was drawn into heparinised tubes. A BD FACSAria II was used to sort naive, central memory, regulatory and stem cell-like memory CD4+ T cells with a panel that included CD45RO, CCR7, CD25, CD127, CD95 and CD27. Purity was above 98% for every sorted population. PBMCs were separated immediately by Lymphoprep density gradient centrifugation and were stained directly, without being cultured. So that batch effects would be minimized, each experiment stained and sorted samples in pairs, pairing one healthy donor with one patient.

The entire amount of isolated RNA was reverse transcribed using the High Capacity cDNA Reverse Transcription Kit, so the sequenced TCRB transcripts were expressed ones. Deep immunoSEQ sequencing was applied to naive, central memory and regulatory T cell samples, giving an average of about 3.6 million total reads per sample. Sorted cells were lysed in RLT buffer and RNA was extracted with DNase-treated RNeasy Micro or Mini kits, depending on cell number. To prevent cross-contamination, every cell subset was processed on its own, while patient and healthy donor samples were processed together. The immunoSEQ multiplex PCR was used to amplify TCRB sequences from cDNA, yielding 87-bp fragments that span the CDR3 region. Sequencing of the amplicons was done on the Illumina HiSeq platform. The original pipeline was this. Synthetic template baselines were used to correct PCR bias computationally, reads within Hamming distance 2 were collapsed, and singletons that could not be merged were discarded. By aligning reads against IMGT, V, D and J genes, CDR3 length, and insertions or deletions at six rearrangement sites were assigned. Within each subset, clonotype counts were normalized to sorted cell number, after which true diversity and Gini coefficients were computed with the tcR R package. The overlap coefficient, calculated on TCRB nucleotide sequences, was used to measure repertoire sharing. As a proxy for the pre-selection repertoire, out-of-frame TCRB sequences from naive cells were analyzed. Here the immuneACCESS table is served through TCRdb, limited to in-frame sequences with V and J called. Missing clones are a known gap in these copies; in checked studies unresolved V genes cover under half, and the rest lacks a known reason. V, J and clone size were drawn from that table, and D and trimming were deduced from the DNA. The sample has around 400,000 clones on record, roughly an eighth of them singletons. The ten largest clonotypes hold roughly 0.015% of the sample.

The clonotype originates from a man younger than 35 in good health. Sequences were obtained from naive CD4+ T cells from blood. What the cell subset or site label conveys for this sample: true naive CD4+ T cells. The sequence links TRBV5-1 to TRBJ2-3, with the D segment identity uncertain. CDR3 sequence: CASSPPAGRTDTQYF. The DNA reads TGCGCCAGCAGCCCGCCGGCAGGTCGGACAGATACGCAGTATTTT.